The clone carrying this T cell receptor (beta chain) was detected only a few times. What it binds is not known. This sample was included in a study of cytomegalovirus exposure and HLA in healthy donors. It was with 60 Vbeta and 13 Jbeta primers that the PCR ran. The table came from immunoSEQ multiplex PCR; TCRdb's copy has only in-frame clones and leaves some out. The table lists fewer than 150,000 clones, roughly four fifths of them singletons. This CDR3 has 12 residues. Germline-derived CDR1 and CDR2 are KGHSH and LQKENI. The ends lost 6 bases at V and 9 bases at J; junction bases unmatched: 5. Study results and limitations: Later analysis suggested links between common viral pathogens and several top significant clusters. Later analysis associated a missense DCLRE1C variant with TCR beta V- and J-gene trimming.

Sequences were obtained from PBMCs. This TCR came from a woman aged 18-29 years in good health and CMV-seronegative. The chain has TRBV18 and TRBJ2-1; 7 bases match TRBD1. CDR3 amino acids: CASSRDSPEQFF. The CDR3 DNA is TGTGCCAGCTCCCGGGACAGCCCTGAGCAGTTCTTC.